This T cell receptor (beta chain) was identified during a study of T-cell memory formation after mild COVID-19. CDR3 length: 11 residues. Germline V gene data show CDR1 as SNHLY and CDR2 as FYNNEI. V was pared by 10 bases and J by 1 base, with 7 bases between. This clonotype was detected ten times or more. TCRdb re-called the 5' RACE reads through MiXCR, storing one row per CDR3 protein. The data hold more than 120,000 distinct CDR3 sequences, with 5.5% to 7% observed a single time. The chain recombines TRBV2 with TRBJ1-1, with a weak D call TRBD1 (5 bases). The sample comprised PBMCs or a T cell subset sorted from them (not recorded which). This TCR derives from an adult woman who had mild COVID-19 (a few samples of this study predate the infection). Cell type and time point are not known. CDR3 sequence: CATQGNTEAFF. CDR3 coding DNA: TGTGCCACTCAGGGGAACACTGAAGCTTTCTTT. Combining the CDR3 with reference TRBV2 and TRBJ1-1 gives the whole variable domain EPEVTQTPSHQVTQMGQEVILRCVPISNHLYFYWYRQILGQKVEFLVSFYNNEISEKSEIFDDQFSVERPDGSNFTLKIRSTKLEDSAMYFCATQGNTEAFFGQGTRLTVV.